This TCR beta chain was captured in a study of T cell responses to AZD1222 COVID-19 vaccine. Second-dose schedules of about 4 or about 12 weeks were combined. Findings and caveats of the study: Two doses of AZD1222 preceded a rise in Spike-specific TCR breadth and depth. White British donors predominated, females outnumbered males, and clonal diversity was possibly underestimated.

Only a few counts were recorded for this clone. Its antigen is still unknown. The germline CDR1 and CDR2 sequences are SGHDT and YYEEEE. The ends were cut back, 5 bases at V and 0 bases at J, with 6 bases in the middle. This CDR3 contains 14 residues. Produced via immunoSEQ multiplex PCR; TCRdb's table is partial and in-frame only. Of about 130,000 clones in the sample, over 85% were seen once. The clonotype originates from an adult who received the AZD1222 COVID-19 vaccine. The specimen comprised peripheral blood, sampled 28 days after the second AZD1222 dose. V is TRBV5-6 and J is TRBJ1-6; no clear D gene. The chain's CDR3 is CASRTSSYNSPLHF. The CDR3 bases are TGTGCCAGCAGGACGAGCTCCTATAATTCACCCCTCCACTTT. The full variable domain, in which reference TRBV5-6 and TRBJ1-6 provide the parts outside the CDR3, is DAGVTQSPTHLIKTRGQQVTLRCSPKSGHDTVSWYQQALGQGPQFIFQYYEEEERQRGNFPDRFSGHQFPNYSSELNVNALLLGDSALYLCASRTSSYNSPLHFGNGTRLTVT.